The 19 T cell receptor beta chains listed next were all sequenced from one sample in a study of early T cells in non-severe SARS-CoV-2 infection. MiXCR, applied by TCRdb to the 5' RACE reads, yields one record per CDR3 protein. The sample contains around 80,000 distinct CDR3 sequences, approximately 15% of which appear only once. The specimen sequenced was whole blood. The receptors here all came from an adult who was a healthcare worker with PCR-confirmed SARS-CoV-2 infection or an uninfected control (not recorded which).

The table lists this clonotype with many counts. The V gene is TRBV30, the J gene TRBJ2-5, with TRBD1 matching over 10 bases. The germline V gene has CDR1 GTSNPN and CDR2 SVGIG (reference sequence). The junction had 5 bases not matched to a gene; V was cut back by 3 bases and J by 4 bases. This CDR3 is built from 14 residues. The CDR3 bases are TGTGCCTGGAGGGGACAGGGGAGGGGAGAGACCCAGTACTTC. It specifies CAWRGQGRGETQYF.

In this sample, this clonotype turned up a few times. This rearrangement joins TRBV6-6 to TRBJ2-5; 9 nucleotides match TRBD1. Germline V CDR1 and CDR2: MNHNY, SVGAGI (reference sequence). The CDR3 runs 12 residues. With V trimmed by 8 bases and J by 5 bases, 3 bases remained unmatched. The chain's CDR3 is CASRQGVETQYF. The DNA for the CDR3 is TGTGCCAGCCGACAGGGGGTGGAGACCCAGTACTTC.

Only a few counts were recorded for this clonotype. CDR3 amino acids: CASSSVAGTLGYGYTF. CDR3 bases: TGTGCCAGCAGCTCTGTTGCAGGGACCCTCGGCTATGGCTACACCTTC. The chain couples TRBV7-6 to TRBJ1-2; TRBD1 might be the D (5 bases). The germline gives CDR1 SGHVS, CDR2 FNYEAQ. V was clipped by 4 bases and J by 4 bases, with 19 bases between them. The CDR3 runs 16 residues.

The chain links TRBV25-1 to TRBJ1-1; a possible D gene is TRBD1 (6 bases). Germline CDR1 and CDR2: MGHDK and SYGVNS. Between the trimmed V and J ends, which lost 7 bases and 6 bases, there was a span of 15 bases. The CDR3 spans 13 residues. The CDR3 region has the DNA TGTGCCAGCAATACAGGGTTGGGGGCTGAAGCTTTCTTT. Encoded protein: CASNTGLGAEAFF. The entire variable domain, with the rest obtained from reference TRBV25-1 and TRBJ1-1, is as follows: EADIYQTPRYLVIGTGKKITLECSQTMGHDKMYWYQQDPGMELHLIHYSYGVNSTEKGDLSSESTVSRIRTEHFPLTLESARPSHTSQYLCASNTGLGAEAFFGQGTRLTVV.

Comment on this clonotype: This may be a read error: a much more frequent sequence differs by one nucleotide. The chain recombines TRBV7-7 with TRBJ2-5, with D uncertain. The germline CDR1 and CDR2 sequences are SSHAT and FNYEAQ (reference sequence). This CDR3 comprises 13 residues. The CDR3 DNA is TGTGCTAGCAGCTTTGGCCCGGTAGAGACCCAGTACTTC. It specifies CASSFGPVETQYF. Full variable domain (missing parts from reference TRBV7-7 and TRBJ2-5): GAGVSQSPRYKVTKRGQDVTLRCDPISSHATLYWYQQALGQGPEFLTYFNYEAQPDKSGLPSDRFSAERPEGSISTLTIQRTEQRDSAMYRCASSFGPVETQYFGPGTRLLVL.

In this sample, this clonotype turned up many times. The rearrangement links TRBV30 to TRBJ2-3, with D possibly matching TRBD1 (5 bases). V shed 8 bases and J shed 10 bases, with 25 bases lying between them. This CDR3 has 14 residues. Germline lookup yields CDR1 GTSNPN and CDR2 SVGIG (reference sequence). The CDR3 DNA sequence: TGTGCCAGAAGACAGACCCTACCCAGATTGGCGCAGTATTTT. This codes for CARRQTLPRLAQYF.

This clonotype was detected a few times. The chain is built from TRBV7-2 and TRBJ1-4; TRBD1 might be the D (5 bases). With 5 bases removed from V and 5 bases from J, the gap between germline ends came to 18 bases. The length of the CDR3 is 16 residues. CDR1 is SGHTA and CDR2 is FQGNSA in the germline V gene. CDR3 residues: CASSPRVVGGNEKLFF. CDR3 in DNA: TGTGCCAGCAGCCCCCGCGTAGTGGGGGGAAATGAAAAACTGTTTTTT.

In its sample, this clonotype was seen many times. The chain has TRBV7-2 and TRBJ2-1; 13 bases align to TRBD2. This CDR3 comprises 17 residues. Per germline, CDR1 SGHTA and CDR2 FQGNSA. V lost 5 bases, J lost 4 bases, and 8 bases stayed unmatched. CDR3 amino acids: CASSRTSGGDFYNEQFF. In DNA, the CDR3 is TGTGCCAGCAGCCGAACTAGCGGGGGGGATTTTTACAATGAGCAGTTCTTC.

This clonotype has a count of ten or more. The chain recombines TRBV9 with TRBJ2-3; D is unclear. The V end was cut by 0 bases, the J end by 5 bases, with 7 bases between. CDR1 SGDLS and CDR2 YYNGEE come from the germline V gene. The length of the CDR3 is 13 residues. The CDR3 loop reads CASSVEARDTQYF. The CDR3 bases are TGTGCCAGCAGCGTAGAGGCGAGAGATACGCAGTATTTT. Using reference TRBV9 and TRBJ2-3 for the parts outside the CDR3, the full variable domain is DSGVTQTPKHLITATGQRVTLRCSPRSGDLSVYWYQQSLDQGLQFLIQYYNGEERAKGNILERFSAQQFPDLHSELNLSSLELGDSALYFCASSVEARDTQYFGPGTRLTVL.

This clonotype was counted between two and nine times. This chain links TRBV5-1 with TRBJ2-1, with D perhaps TRBD1 (6 bases). Germline V gene sequence: CDR1 SGHRS, CDR2 YFSETQ. The CDR3 extends over 13 amino acids. V lost 2 bases, J lost 11 bases, and 14 bases lay in between. CDR3 nucleotide sequence: TGCGCCAGCAGCTTCCGGCAGGGGATGCAGCAGTTCTTC. Protein product: CASSFRQGMQQFF.

In this sample, this clonotype turned up a few times. CDR3 protein: CASSLMVRGLPGTLDEQFF. Written as DNA, the CDR3 is TGTGCCAGCAGCTTAATGGTGCGAGGGCTACCCGGAACCTTGGATGAGCAGTTCTTC. This rearrangement joins TRBV11-2 to TRBJ2-1; D is perhaps TRBD2 (5 bases). Germline-derived CDR1 and CDR2 are SGHAT and FQNNGV. V dropped 2 bases and J dropped 8 bases, with 28 bases sitting between them. This CDR3 comprises 19 residues.

The chain carries TRBV6-6 and TRBJ1-2; TRBD1 might be the D (5 bases). V dropped 4 bases and J dropped 6 bases, with 15 bases sitting between them. Germline V gene data show CDR1 as MNHNY and CDR2 as SVGAGI (reference sequence). This CDR3 is 14 amino acids long. CDR3 coding DNA: TGTGCCAGCAGTTTAAGGGGCGAGGTCAATGGCTACACCTTC. The encoded protein is CASSLRGEVNGYTF.

V gene TRBV7-2 combines with J gene TRBJ2-3; 8 nucleotides align to TRBD1. The germline CDR1 and CDR2 sequences are SGHTA and FQGNSA. The CDR3 totals 14 residues. Trimming cost V 5 bases and J 5 bases; bases outside gene matches: 6. The CDR3 bases are TGTGCCAGCAGCATTCGGACAGGGCAAGATACGCAGTATTTT. Protein sequence: CASSIRTGQDTQYF.

This rearrangement joins TRBV6-4 to TRBJ2-3; possible D gene TRBD2, 7 bases. The CDR3 extends over 14 amino acids. Germline V gives CDR1 MRHNA, CDR2 SNTAGT. V lost 4 bases and J lost 2, with 10 bases in between. In DNA form, the CDR3 reads TGTGCCAGCAGTGCCCGGGGGGCCACAGATACGCAGTATTTT. This encodes CASSARGATDTQYF.

This clonotype was detected ten times or more. V is TRBV11-3 and J is TRBJ2-3, with D unresolved. V shed 3 bases and J shed 2 bases, with 9 bases lying between them. The V gene's germline CDR1 is SGHNT and CDR2 YENEEA. This CDR3 contains 14 residues. The CDR3 coding sequence is TGTGCCAGCAGCTTTAATAGAGCCACAGATACGCAGTATTTT. It translates to CASSFNRATDTQYF.

This clonotype came up a few times. CDR3 bases: TGTGCCATAGACAGGAGGAATTCACCCCTCCACTTT. Encoded protein: CAIDRRNSPLHF. The rearrangement links TRBV21-1 to TRBJ1-6; the DNA was not used to check the table's D call, TRBD1. TRBV21-1 is reported as a pseudogene. This CDR3 is 12 amino acids long.

The rearrangement uses TRBV9 and TRBJ1-2, with D tentatively TRBD1 (5 bases). The germline V gene encodes CDR1 SGDLS and CDR2 YYNGEE. The V end lost 4 bases, the J end lost 5 bases, and 15 bases lay between the germline ends. This CDR3 spans 14 amino acids. CDR3 coding DNA: TGTGCCAGCAGCCCCGCCGACAGCCGGTATGGCTACACCTTC. Translated, it gives CASSPADSRYGYTF.

This clonotype was recorded many times. The rearrangement links TRBV2 to TRBJ1-4, with D tentatively TRBD1 (5 bases). Trimming left V 3 bases short and J 4 bases short, with 12 bases between. The CDR3 is 15 amino acids. Germline CDR1 is SNHLY and CDR2 is FYNNEI. The CDR3 nucleotides read TGTGCCAGCAGTGATGTAGGCCAGGGTAATGAAAAACTGTTTTTT. This gives the protein CASSDVGQGNEKLFF.

Ten or more counts support this clonotype. A read error may produce the germline difference seen at one junction end. The chain is built from TRBV23-1 and TRBJ2-7, with 7 bases that match TRBD1. TRBV23-1 is identified as an open reading frame with a role that is uncertain. The CDR3 sequence is 13 residues long. CDR3 sequence reads: CASSPSDRVSCHF. The CDR3 coding sequence is TGCGCCAGCAGTCCCTCCGACAGGGTTTCGTGCCACTTC.